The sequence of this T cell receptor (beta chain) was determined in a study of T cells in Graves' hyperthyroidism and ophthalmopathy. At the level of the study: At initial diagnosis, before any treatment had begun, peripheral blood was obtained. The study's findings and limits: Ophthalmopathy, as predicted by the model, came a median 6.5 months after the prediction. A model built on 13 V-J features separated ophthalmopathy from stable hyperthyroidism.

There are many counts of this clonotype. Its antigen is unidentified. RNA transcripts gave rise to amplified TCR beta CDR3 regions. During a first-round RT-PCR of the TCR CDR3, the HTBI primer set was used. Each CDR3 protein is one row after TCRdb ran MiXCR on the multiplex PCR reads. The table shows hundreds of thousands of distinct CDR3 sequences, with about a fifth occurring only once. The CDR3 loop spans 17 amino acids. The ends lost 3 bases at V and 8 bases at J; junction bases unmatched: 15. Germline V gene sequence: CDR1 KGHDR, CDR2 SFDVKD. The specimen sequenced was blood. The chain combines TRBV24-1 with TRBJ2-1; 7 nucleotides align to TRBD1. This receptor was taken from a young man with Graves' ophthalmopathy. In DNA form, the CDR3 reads TGTGCCACCAGTGATCGTGGTCAGAGGGGGCGCGGCTATGAGCAGTTCTTC. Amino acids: CATSDRGQRGRGYEQFF.